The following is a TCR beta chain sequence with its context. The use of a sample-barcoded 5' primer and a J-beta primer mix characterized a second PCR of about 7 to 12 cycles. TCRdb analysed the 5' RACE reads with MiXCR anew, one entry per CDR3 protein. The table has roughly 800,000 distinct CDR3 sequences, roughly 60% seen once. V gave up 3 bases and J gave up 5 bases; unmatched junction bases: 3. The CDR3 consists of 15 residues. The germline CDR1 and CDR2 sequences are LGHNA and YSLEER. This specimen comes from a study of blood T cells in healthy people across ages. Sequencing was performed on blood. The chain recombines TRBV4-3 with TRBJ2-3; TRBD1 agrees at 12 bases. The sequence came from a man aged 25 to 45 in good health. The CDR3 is CASSQGQGAIDTQYF. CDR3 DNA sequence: TGCGCCAGCAGCCAGGGACAGGGGGCAATAGATACGCAGTATTTT.